This TCR beta chain was found in a study of OX40 agonist ivuxolimab in advanced cancers. TCRdb's table, derived via immunoSEQ multiplex PCR, lists solely in-frame clones and lacks some. The data hold 13,000 to 15,000 clones, with roughly 79% observed a single time. Trimming left V 1 base short and J 0 bases short, with 6 bases between. Per the germline V gene, CDR1 is SGHDN and CDR2 is FVKESK. The CDR3 is 14 amino acids. This specimen consisted of CD4+ or CD8+ T cells sorted from blood, obtained in a trial of the OX40 agonist ivuxolimab. The clonotype originates from an adult with an advanced solid tumor such as melanoma, head and neck, liver or kidney cancer. The chain has TRBV14 and TRBJ1-1, with D possibly matching TRBD1 (5 bases). CDR3 sequence: CASSQGGVNTEAFF. The CDR3 bases are TGTGCCAGCAGCCAAGGAGGGGTGAACACTGAAGCTTTCTTT.